This TCR beta chain came from a study of T cells after yellow fever vaccination. This clonotype turned up a few times. Germline CDR1 MNHEY, CDR2 SMNVEV (reference sequence). Trimming shortened V by 7 bases and J by 2 bases, and 12 bases separated the two germline ends. There are 14 residues in the CDR3. Making TCR cDNA involved 5'RACE template switching, which added UMIs and a universal primer site. TCRdb used MiXCR to reprocess the 5' RACE reads, holding one entry per CDR3 protein. The data contain 100,000 to 150,000 distinct CDR3 sequences, approximately 9% of them singletons. The material sequenced was CD8+ T cells sorted from PBMCs, taken on the day of the yellow fever booster vaccination. This receptor was taken from a man younger than 35 who received the YFV17D yellow fever vaccine. V usage is TRBV27 and J usage is TRBJ2-1, with D possibly matching TRBD2 (6 bases). The CDR3 DNA follows: TGTGCCAGCAAGAGGAGGGGTACCTACAATGAGCAGTTCTTC. Translating it yields CASKRRGTYNEQFF.